A single sample gave rise to the 21 T cell receptor beta chains below, sequenced in a study of T cells in Graves' hyperthyroidism and ophthalmopathy. Regions amplified from RNA transcripts were the TCR beta CDR3 regions. The HTBI primer set served for first-round RT-PCR of the TCR CDR3. TCRdb redid the calling of the multiplex PCR reads with MiXCR, one entry per CDR3 protein. Here the sample spans fewer than 800,000 distinct CDR3 sequences, around 17% being singletons. The sample taken for sequencing was blood. The receptor set was obtained from a man younger than 35 with Graves' hyperthyroidism.

In its sample, this clonotype was seen many times. This rearrangement joins TRBV27 to TRBJ2-1; TRBD2 matches 8 bases. The CDR3 length is 15 residues. Germline V gives CDR1 MNHEY, CDR2 SMNVEV (reference sequence). With 7 bases clipped from V and 2 bases from J, the junction kept 7 bases outside the gene matches. The CDR3 DNA reads as TGTGCCAGCAACCTACTAGCGGCCCCCTACAATGAGCAGTTCTTC. This gives the protein CASNLLAAPYNEQFF.

The J gene is TRBJ2-3, the V gene TRBV20-1; D not certain. Germline V gene sequence: CDR1 DFQATT, CDR2 SNEGSKA (reference sequence). This CDR3 spans 11 amino acids. V was cut by 2 bases and J by 6 bases, with 6 bases left in between. The CDR3 DNA follows: TGCAGTGCTAGACTCTCGGATACGCAGTATTTT. Translated: CSARLSDTQYF.

Ten or more counts support this clonotype. The gene calls are TRBV28 and TRBJ1-5, with 12 nucleotides matching TRBD1. CDR3 length: 18 residues. Per the germline V gene, CDR1 is MDHEN and CDR2 is SYDVKM. V was pared by 4 bases and J by 0 bases, with 7 bases of the junction left unmatched. Written as DNA, the CDR3 is TGTGCCAGCAGTTACGGGACAGGGGGCAGCTTTAGCAATCAGCCCCAGCATTTT. Encoded protein: CASSYGTGGSFSNQPQHF.

This clonotype was counted many times. This chain joins TRBV30 and TRBJ1-1; 8 bases are shared with TRBD1. This CDR3 region has 15 residues. In germline, CDR1 is GTSNPN, CDR2 SVGIG (reference sequence). Trimming at V came to 2 bases and at J to 4 bases, leaving 9 bases not matched to a gene. The CDR3 DNA is TGTGCCTGGAGTACCAGGGGGCTCCTGGGCACTGAAGCTTTCTTT. This gives the protein CAWSTRGLLGTEAFF.

The chain links TRBV7-2 to TRBJ2-4; 7 positions agree with TRBD2. The V gene end was trimmed by 5 bases and the J gene end by 7 bases; junction bases not matched to a gene: 8. Germline V CDR1 and CDR2: SGHTA, FQGNSA. CDR3 length: 14 residues. CDR3 region: CASSHPGEGNIQYF. The CDR3 nucleotides read TGTGCCAGCAGCCACCCCGGGGAGGGGAACATTCAGTACTTC.

The CDR3 reads CSAREQGMNTEAFF. DNA for the CDR3: TGCAGTGCTAGAGAACAGGGGATGAACACTGAAGCTTTCTTT. The rearrangement links TRBV20-1 to TRBJ1-1; 7 bases match TRBD1. From germline, CDR1 is DFQATT and CDR2 SNEGSKA (reference sequence). This CDR3 has 14 residues. The V segment lost 0 bases and the J segment 0 bases; nucleotides outside the gene matches: 1.

The chain links TRBV28 to TRBJ2-7; TRBD2 matches 10 bases. The CDR3 is 15 amino acids. The junction had 6 bases not matched to a gene; V was cut back by 3 bases and J by 4 bases. CDR1 and CDR2 from the germline V gene are MDHEN and SYDVKM. The CDR3 bases are TGTGCCAGCAGTTTCCTAGCGGGAGTTGCGTACGAGCAGTACTTC. It codes for CASSFLAGVAYEQYF.

CDR3 sequence: CASSKVENIQYF. CDR3 sequence (DNA): TGTGCCAGCAGCAAAGTAGAAAACATTCAGTACTTC. The chain combines TRBV7-9 with TRBJ2-4; no clear D gene. Looked up from germline, CDR1 is SEHNR and CDR2 is FQNEAQ (reference sequence). Trimming left V 5 bases short and J 5 bases short, with 7 bases between. The CDR3 runs 12 residues.

This clonotype has only a few counts. The rearrangement joins TRBV7-9 to TRBJ1-1, with a possible D match to TRBD1 (5 bases). The ends were cut back, 5 bases at V and 0 bases at J, with 13 bases in the middle. Germline assignment: CDR1 SEHNR and CDR2 FQNEAQ (reference sequence). The CDR3 sequence is 15 residues long. The CDR3 DNA follows: TGTGCCAGCAGCGTAAGGGGCGGGATGAACACTGAAGCTTTCTTT. It specifies CASSVRGGMNTEAFF.

The chain carries TRBV30 and TRBJ2-5; D is uncertain. V lost 5 bases, J lost 9 bases, and 10 bases lay in between. Germline V gives CDR1 GTSNPN, CDR2 SVGIG (reference sequence). This CDR3 region has 10 residues. The CDR3 sequence: CAWGESSQYF. The DNA for the CDR3 is TGTGCCTGGGGCGAGTCGTCCCAGTACTTC.

CDR3 sequence reads: CSANGRGTDTQYF. The CDR3 DNA follows: TGCAGTGCTAACGGGAGGGGCACAGATACGCAGTATTTT. This chain joins TRBV20-1 and TRBJ2-3; 8 positions agree with TRBD2. Per germline, CDR1 DFQATT and CDR2 SNEGSKA (reference sequence). This CDR3 contains 13 residues. Trimming took 4 bases from V and 1 from J; bases not matched to a gene: 1.

A few counts support this clonotype. V and J are TRBV7-6 and TRBJ2-2; 10 nucleotides agree with TRBD2. CDR3 length: 17 amino acids. CDR1 is SGHVS, CDR2 FNYEAQ, per germline. The V and J ends lost 4 bases and 6 bases, in that order; junction bases with no gene match: 11. This chain's CDR3 is CASSSTSGTSVPGELFF. The DNA for the CDR3 is TGTGCCAGCAGCTCCACCTCCGGGACTAGCGTTCCCGGGGAGCTGTTTTTT.

This clonotype showed up many times. V usage is TRBV24-1 and J usage is TRBJ1-1; D uncertain. V lost 5 bases and J lost 4, with 13 bases in between. Per the germline V gene, CDR1 is KGHDR and CDR2 is SFDVKD. The CDR3 runs to 14 residues. CDR3 in amino acids: CATSGGYKGTEAFF. The CDR3 DNA follows: TGTGCCACCAGTGGCGGATACAAGGGCACTGAAGCTTTCTTT.

This clonotype was detected many times. This sequence joins TRBV20-1 and TRBJ2-7; TRBD2 matches 8 bases. There are 16 residues in the CDR3. V gave up 0 bases and J gave up 3 bases; unmatched junction bases: 10. Germline V gene sequence: CDR1 DFQATT, CDR2 SNEGSKA (reference sequence). The DNA for the CDR3 is TGCAGTGCTAGAGATGCCTTAGCGGGGACTTACTACGAGCAGTACTTC. This codes for CSARDALAGTYYEQYF.

This clonotype appeared a few times. The chain combines TRBV11-2 with TRBJ1-2, with 8 bases lining up with TRBD1. Germline V lookup: CDR1 SGHAT, CDR2 FQNNGV. The CDR3 covers 17 residues. The ends lost 4 bases at V and 7 bases at J; junction bases unmatched: 17. The DNA of the CDR3 is TGTGCCAGCAGCTACCTCCAGGGGGCTCGGCCAAGGGGTGGCTACACCTTC. Its protein product is CASSYLQGARPRGGYTF.

This chain connects TRBV2 to TRBJ1-3, with TRBD1 identical over 7 bases. The germline CDR1 and CDR2 sequences are SNHLY and FYNNEI. The CDR3 sequence is 15 residues long. V was clipped by 5 bases and J by 0 bases; unmatched bases: 4. The CDR3 sequence: CASSTTGDSGNTIYF. The CDR3 DNA is TGTGCCAGCAGTACTACAGGGGACTCTGGAAACACCATATATTTT.

The chain is built from TRBV7-3 and TRBJ2-3; 7 positions match TRBD2. V was pared by 2 bases and J by 2 bases, with 28 bases of the junction left unmatched. CDR3 size: 23 residues. CDR1 and CDR2 from the germline V gene are SGHTA and FQGTGA. The CDR3 spells CASSLLSYRAQGLEDNYTDTQYF. CDR3 DNA: TGTGCCAGCAGCTTACTATCTTATCGGGCGCAAGGACTAGAAGACAACTACACAGATACGCAGTATTTT.

This clonotype was detected only a few times. V usage is TRBV6-1 and J usage is TRBJ2-1; 9 nucleotides match TRBD1. CDR1 is MNHNS, CDR2 SASEGT, per germline. The CDR3 has 14 amino acids. With 11 bases clipped from V and 4 bases from J, the junction kept 9 bases outside the gene matches. CDR3 sequence (DNA): TGTGCCTTTGGTGGGACAGGGTTTTACAATGAGCAGTTCTTC. It is translated as CAFGGTGFYNEQFF.

This clonotype was detected ten times or more. The chain couples TRBV20-1 to TRBJ2-1; the D gene is possibly TRBD2 (7 bases). The CDR3 has 15 residues. Germline CDR1 and CDR2: DFQATT and SNEGSKA (reference sequence). The ends were cut back, 4 bases at V and 2 bases at J, with 15 bases in the middle. This chain's CDR3 is CSANLRGAAYNEQFF. CDR3 sequence (DNA): TGCAGTGCTAACCTCCGGGGGGCAGCCTACAATGAGCAGTTCTTC.

This clonotype has ten or more counts. The rearrangement joins TRBV20-1 to TRBJ2-1, with a tentative D call TRBD2 (5 bases). The CDR3 is 14 amino acids. V dropped 3 bases and J dropped 3 bases, with 12 bases sitting between them. In germline, CDR1 is DFQATT, CDR2 SNEGSKA (reference sequence). CDR3 in DNA: TGCAGTGCTAGTAGGCTAGCCGGCTACAATGAGCAGTTCTTC. It codes for CSASRLAGYNEQFF.

The CDR3 is CASSPGPHKAKNIQYF. The CDR3 bases are TGTGCCAGCAGCCCGGGGCCGCATAAAGCCAAAAACATTCAGTACTTC. V and J are TRBV7-9 and TRBJ2-4; tentatively, D is TRBD1 or TRBD2 (5 bases each). This CDR3 is 16 amino acids long. Trimming left V 5 bases short and J 0 bases short, with 14 bases between. Germline V CDR1 and CDR2: SEHNR, FQNEAQ (reference sequence).